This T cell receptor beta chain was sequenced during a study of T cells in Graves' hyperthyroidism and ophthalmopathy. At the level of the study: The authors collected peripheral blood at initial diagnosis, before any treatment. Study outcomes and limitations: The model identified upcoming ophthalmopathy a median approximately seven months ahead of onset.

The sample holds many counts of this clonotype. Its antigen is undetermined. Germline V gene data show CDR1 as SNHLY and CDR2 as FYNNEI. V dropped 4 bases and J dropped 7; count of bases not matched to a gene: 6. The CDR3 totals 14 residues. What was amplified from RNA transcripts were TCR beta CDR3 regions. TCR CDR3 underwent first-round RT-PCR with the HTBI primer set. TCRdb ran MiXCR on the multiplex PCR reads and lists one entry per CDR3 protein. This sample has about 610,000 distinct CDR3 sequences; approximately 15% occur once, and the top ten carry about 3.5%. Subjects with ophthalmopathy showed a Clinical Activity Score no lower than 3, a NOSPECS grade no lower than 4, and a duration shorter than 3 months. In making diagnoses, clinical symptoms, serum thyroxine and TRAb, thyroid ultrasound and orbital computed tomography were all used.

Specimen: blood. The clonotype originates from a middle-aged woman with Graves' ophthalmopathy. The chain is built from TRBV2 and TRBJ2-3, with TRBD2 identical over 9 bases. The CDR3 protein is CASSGPSGANTQYF. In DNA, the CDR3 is TGTGCCAGCAGTGGCCCTAGCGGGGCGAATACGCAGTATTTT.